The 26 T cell receptor beta chains below were found in one sample sequenced in a study of T cells in Graves' hyperthyroidism and ophthalmopathy (dated by TCRdb to about 2019). Library preparation employed multiplex PCR. TCRdb names Illumina HiSeq 2000 as the instrument used. TCR beta CDR3 regions were amplified from RNA transcripts. The TCR CDR3 was subjected to a first round of RT-PCR using the HTBI primer set and the Qiagen OneStep RT-PCR kit. Using fastp trimming at Q25 and MiXCR clonotype assembly, TCRdb reanalyzed the public sequencing data and kept in-frame beta chains. Rows with one shared CDR3 protein collapse into an entry with the most common genes and DNA. This sample is represented by some 460,000 distinct CDR3 sequences; 15% to 18% of them were singletons. Together, the top ten hold 12% to 15% of the sample. Sequencing was performed on blood. Receptors originate from a woman aged 18 to 35 with Graves' hyperthyroidism.

This clonotype was observed at least ten times. This chain links TRBV7-2 with TRBJ2-1, with TRBD2 matching 10 bases. CDR1 is SGHTA and CDR2 is FQGNSA in the germline V gene. V lost 6 bases to trimming and J lost 4 bases; unmatched junction nucleotides: 3. This CDR3 spans 14 amino acids. CDR3 bases: TGTGCCAGCAGGGTGACTAGCGGGTACAATGAGCAGTTCTTC. Protein: CASRVTSGYNEQFF.

This clonotype was seen a few times. This chain uses TRBV10-3 with TRBJ1-1, with D tentatively TRBD1 (6 bases). Germline CDR1 reads ENHRY; CDR2 reads SYGVKD. V was cut by 6 bases and J by 9 bases, with 23 bases left in between. CDR3 size: 15 residues. CDR3 DNA: TGTGCCATCAGCCCAGACTTAAAGAACAGGGTAAAAGCTTTCTTT. It encodes CAISPDLKNRVKAFF.

This clonotype has just a few counts. The chain combines TRBV20-1 with TRBJ2-1; 13 nucleotides match TRBD2. J gave up 5 bases and V 6 bases, and 10 bases lay outside the gene matches. CDR3 size: 16 residues. Germline CDR1 DFQATT, CDR2 SNEGSKA (reference sequence). CDR3 loop: CSAWTSGRRWNNEQFF. The CDR3 DNA follows: TGCAGTGCCTGGACTAGCGGGAGAAGATGGAACAATGAGCAGTTCTTC.

The chain is built from TRBV29-1 and TRBJ1-1; TRBD1 might be the D (5 bases). This CDR3 has 13 amino acids. Trimming shortened V by 4 bases and J by 4 bases, and 13 bases separated the two germline ends. Germline CDR1 SQVTM, CDR2 ANQGSEA. CDR3 loop: CSVGGRAVTEAFF. The CDR3 coding sequence is TGCAGCGTTGGAGGCAGGGCCGTCACTGAAGCTTTCTTT.

This clonotype was observed a few times. This chain links TRBV20-1 with TRBJ1-1; TRBD1 is a possible D gene (5 bases). This CDR3 has 15 amino acids. The germline V gene encodes CDR1 DFQATT and CDR2 SNEGSKA (reference sequence). Trimming left V 4 bases short and J 10 bases short, with 25 bases between. The CDR3: CSATSPNTRGEGAFF. The CDR3 nucleotides are TGCAGTGCTACTTCACCAAATACCCGGGGCGAAGGAGCTTTCTTT.

The rearrangement uses TRBV19 and TRBJ2-3, with 10 nucleotides matching TRBD1. Germline CDR1 LNHDA, CDR2 SQIVND (reference sequence). J was trimmed by 7 bases and V by 4 bases; bases with no gene match: 5. This CDR3 has 14 residues. The CDR3 DNA reads TGTGCCAGTAGTAGAGACAGGGGGCAAAATACGCAGTATTTT. It is translated as CASSRDRGQNTQYF.

V usage is TRBV6-1 and J usage is TRBJ2-4; possibly TRBD1 for D (6 bases). Germline V gives CDR1 MNHNS, CDR2 SASEGT. The CDR3 has 16 amino acids. Trimming took off 4 bases at V and 0 bases at J, with 13 bases between the two ends. Here the CDR3 DNA reads TGTGCCAGCAGTGGGTCACAGGGACGAGCCAAAAACATTCAGTACTTC. As protein: CASSGSQGRAKNIQYF.

This clonotype was recorded many times. The genes are TRBV20-1 and TRBJ1-5, with a possible D match to TRBD1 (5 bases). V was pared by 7 bases and J by 3 bases, with 13 bases between. The CDR3 is 13 amino acids. The germline V gene encodes CDR1 DFQATT and CDR2 SNEGSKA (reference sequence). The CDR3 spells CSGGTGYNQPQHF. CDR3 coding DNA: TGCAGTGGCGGGACGGGTTACAATCAGCCCCAGCATTTT.

This chain uses TRBV2 with TRBJ2-3; 7 nucleotides match TRBD2. Germline CDR1 SNHLY, CDR2 FYNNEI. The CDR3 has 17 residues. Trimming took 4 bases from V and 3 from J; bases not matched to a gene: 13. The CDR3 DNA is TGTGCCAGCAGTGGGGAGGGCAGGGCTGCACGAACAGATACGCAGTATTTT. It codes for CASSGEGRAARTDTQYF.

CDR3 in amino acids: CASSWTGGSTGELFF. The CDR3 DNA is TGCGCCAGCAGCTGGACAGGGGGGAGCACTGGGGAGCTGTTTTTT. This rearrangement joins TRBV5-1 to TRBJ2-2; 10 bases are a match to TRBD1. CDR1 and CDR2 from the germline V gene are SGHRS and YFSETQ. The CDR3 covers 15 residues. The V and J ends lost 3 bases and 8 bases, in that order; junction bases with no gene match: 7.

The chain carries TRBV20-1 and TRBJ2-2, with 9 bases matching TRBD2. This CDR3 has 17 residues. In germline, CDR1 is DFQATT, CDR2 SNEGSKA (reference sequence). J lost 0 bases, V lost 0 bases, and 5 bases had no gene match. The CDR3 region is CSARDILAGANTGELFF. In DNA, the CDR3 is TGCAGTGCTAGAGATATACTAGCGGGTGCGAACACCGGGGAGCTGTTTTTT.

This clonotype was seen ten or more times. The chain carries TRBV13 and TRBJ2-3, with D tentatively TRBD2 (7 bases). The ends were cut back, 6 bases at V and 1 base at J, with 17 bases in the middle. Germline values: CDR1 PRHDT, CDR2 FYEKMQ (reference sequence). This CDR3 is 16 amino acids long. The CDR3 DNA reads TGTGCCAGCAGTTCGGTCCGGGGGGCTGGCACAGATACGCAGTATTTT. Translation: CASSSVRGAGTDTQYF.

The sample holds a few counts of this clonotype. The gene calls are TRBV9 and TRBJ2-1, with D unresolved. This CDR3 spans 14 amino acids. V lost 0 bases, J lost 10 bases, and 14 bases lay in between. Germline CDR1 is SGDLS and CDR2 is YYNGEE. This chain's CDR3 is CASSVDDTPREQFF. The CDR3 DNA is TGTGCCAGCAGCGTAGATGACACCCCCCGGGAGCAGTTCTTC.

The sample holds many counts of this clonotype. This chain joins TRBV18 and TRBJ1-1, with D unclear. V was shortened by 3 bases and J by 1 base, with 15 bases between the two germline ends. CDR3 size: 16 residues. Germline V gene sequence: CDR1 KGHSH, CDR2 LQKENI. The CDR3 region is CASSPRQPDSNTEAFF. The CDR3 DNA is TGTGCCAGCTCACCTAGGCAGCCAGATTCGAACACTGAAGCTTTCTTT.

Many counts were recorded for this clonotype. The rearrangement joins TRBV24-1 to TRBJ2-1; 10 bases map to TRBD2. Germline values: CDR1 KGHDR, CDR2 SFDVKD. Trimming cost V 5 bases and J 10 bases; bases outside gene matches: 7. The CDR3 loop spans 14 amino acids. CDR3 amino acids: CATSVSSGRPEQFF. The CDR3, as DNA: TGTGCCACCAGTGTGAGTAGCGGGAGGCCCGAGCAGTTCTTC.

This clonotype was observed many times. This sequence joins TRBV7-3 and TRBJ2-6; D is possibly TRBD2 (6 bases). CDR3 length: 17 amino acids. Germline assignment: CDR1 SGHTA and CDR2 FQGTGA. V was trimmed by 4 bases and J by 0 bases, leaving 13 bases between them. The CDR3 here is CASSSSPGASGANVLTF. CDR3 sequence (DNA): TGTGCCAGCAGCTCGTCACCGGGAGCCTCTGGGGCCAACGTCCTGACTTTC.

This clonotype has ten or more counts. The CDR3 nucleotides read TGTGCCAGCAGCTTAGCGGCCCGGACAGCTGAAGCTTTCTTT. Translated, it gives CASSLAARTAEAFF. The V call is TRBV7-2, the J call TRBJ1-1; D perhaps matches TRBD1 (6 bases). The germline V and J ends were trimmed by 0 bases and 6 bases, with 11 bases remaining between them. CDR1 SGHTA and CDR2 FQGNSA come from the germline V gene. The CDR3 extends over 14 amino acids.

This clonotype was counted ten times or more. This chain links TRBV28 with TRBJ2-7; 7 nucleotides line up with TRBD2. This CDR3 has 16 amino acids. The germline V gene encodes CDR1 MDHEN and CDR2 SYDVKM. The trim removed 1 base at V and 5 bases at J, leaving 11 bases unmatched. The DNA for the CDR3 is TGTGCCAGCAGTTTATTCAGCCGAGCGGGACGGGACGAGCAGTACTTC. The encoded protein is CASSLFSRAGRDEQYF.

This chain connects TRBV4-1 to TRBJ1-5; D remains unclear. The CDR3 contains 14 residues. CDR1 MGHRA and CDR2 YSYEKL come from the germline V gene. Trimming cost V 0 bases and J 4 bases, with 7 bases left between them. CDR3 region: CASSQDPLNQPQHF. The CDR3 nucleotides read TGCGCCAGCAGCCAAGACCCCTTAAATCAGCCCCAGCATTTT.

This clonotype appeared a few times. J is TRBJ1-1 and V is TRBV20-1; tentatively, D is TRBD1 (6 bases). The CDR3 has 12 residues. Germline V lookup: CDR1 DFQATT, CDR2 SNEGSKA (reference sequence). Trimming removed 8 bases from V and 5 bases from J, with 15 bases in between. As DNA, the CDR3 is TGCAGTTCCATCGGAAGGGGGACTGAAGCTTTCTTT. Translated, it gives CSSIGRGTEAFF.

This clonotype was counted a few times. The chain couples TRBV20-1 to TRBJ2-3; 8 bases fit TRBD2. The CDR3 runs to 16 residues. The J segment lost 9 bases and the V segment lost 6 bases, leaving 20 bases of the junction unmatched. The germline gives CDR1 DFQATT, CDR2 SNEGSKA (reference sequence). The CDR3, as DNA: TGCAGTGCGGACCGCCGTACTAGCGGAGGTGGCGGGACGCAGTATTTT. Amino acids: CSADRRTSGGGGTQYF.

This chain joins TRBV9 and TRBJ1-1, with D perhaps matching TRBD1 (5 bases). Germline-derived CDR1 and CDR2 are SGDLS and YYNGEE. Between the trimmed V and J ends, which lost 0 bases and 0 bases, there was a span of 6 bases. CDR3 length: 14 amino acids. The CDR3 loop reads CASSVGQLNTEAFF. In nucleotides, the CDR3 is TGTGCCAGCAGCGTAGGACAGTTGAACACTGAAGCTTTCTTT.

In this sample, this clonotype turned up many times. This rearrangement joins TRBV7-8 to TRBJ1-6; 7 nucleotides match TRBD1. Looked up from germline, CDR1 is SGHVS and CDR2 is FQNEAQ. This CDR3 has 15 residues. With 4 bases clipped from V and 7 bases from J, the junction kept 7 bases outside the gene matches. CDR3 sequence: CASSSQTGLNSPLHF. The CDR3 DNA reads as TGTGCCAGCAGCTCCCAGACAGGGTTAAATTCACCCCTCCACTTT.

This clonotype came up many times. The rearrangement links TRBV28 to TRBJ2-1, with D hard to call. The CDR3 length is 14 residues. Per the germline V gene, CDR1 is MDHEN and CDR2 is SYDVKM. With 2 bases removed from V and 6 bases from J, the gap between germline ends came to 11 bases. CDR3 loop: CASSLISVGNEQFF. In DNA, the CDR3 is TGTGCCAGCAGTTTAATTTCAGTGGGCAATGAGCAGTTCTTC. Drawing the rest from reference TRBV28 and TRBJ2-1, the complete variable domain is DVKVTQSSRYLVKRTGEKVFLECVQDMDHENMFWYRQDPGLGLRLIYFSYDVKMKEKGDIPEGYSVSREKKERFSLILESASTNQTSMYLCASSLISVGNEQFFGPGTRLTVL.

This clonotype was recorded at least ten times. This chain joins TRBV3-1 and TRBJ1-1, with unresolved D. The CDR3 is 13 amino acids. Between the trimmed V and J ends, which lost 4 bases and 4 bases, there was a span of 10 bases. Germline lookup yields CDR1 LGHDT and CDR2 YNNKEL (reference sequence). This CDR3 is CASSPVLGTEAFF. CDR3 bases: TGTGCCAGCAGCCCCGTATTAGGCACTGAAGCTTTCTTT.

This chain uses TRBV7-3 with TRBJ2-3; 10 bases are shared with TRBD2. V trimming: 5 bases; J trimming: 4 bases; junction bases outside the gene matches: 6. Germline loops: CDR1 SGHTA, CDR2 FQGTGA. CDR3 size: 15 residues. The CDR3: CASSLSGGAADTQYF. The DNA of the CDR3 is TGTGCCAGCAGCCTCAGCGGGGGGGCCGCAGATACGCAGTATTTT.